This TCR beta chain was sequenced for a study of cytotoxic CD8 clonotypes in ibrutinib-treated CLL. Study details: Overall, roughly 25 responses were partial and 2 complete; following median roughly 62 months, roughly 15 patients stayed remitted and roughly twelve progressed.

Looked up from germline, CDR1 is LNHDA and CDR2 is SQIVND (reference sequence). Unmatched junction bases numbered 13, after V lost 6 bases and J lost 0 bases. CDR3 size: 18 residues. The data were produced by immunoSEQ multiplex PCR, yet TCRdb's version contains in-frame clones alone and is incomplete. The table has about 120,000 clones, approximately 85% seen once. The chain has TRBV19 and TRBJ2-3, with 9 bases aligning to TRBD2. The sample was PBMCs, taken after 24 months of ibrutinib treatment. The TCR was taken from a human donor with chronic lymphocytic leukemia. The CDR3, as DNA: TGTGCCAGTAGCCGTAGAGCTAGCGGGGCAGCTAGCACAGATACGCAGTATTTT. Translation: CASSRRASGAASTDTQYF. The full variable domain, rest sourced from reference TRBV19 and TRBJ2-3, is DGGITQSPKYLFRKEGQNVTLSCEQNLNHDAMYWYRQDPGQGLRLIYYSQIVNDFQKGDIAEGYSVSREKKESFPLTVTSAQKNPTAFYLCASSRRASGAASTDTQYFGPGTRLTVL.